This T cell receptor beta chain came from a study (dated by TCRdb to about 2016). The table lists this clonotype with a few counts. Its antigen target is currently unknown. Nothing much larger sits one base from this clone, and base qualities are not available. CDR1 SSHAT and CDR2 FNYEAQ were looked up in the germline V gene (reference sequence). Trimming costs V 2 bases and J 6 bases, and their ends lie 11 bases apart. The CDR3 runs 13 amino acids, cysteine and phenylalanine included. The sequence is cut down to CDR3 DNA, 39 bases in frame from base 1. Libraries were prepared through RT-PCR. The sample was run on an Illumina MiSeq. TCRdb trimmed the raw reads at Q25, called clones with MiXCR and kept productive beta chains. Each entry is one CDR3 protein sequence, shown with its most common DNA and genes. The sample table lists hundreds of thousands of distinct CDR3 sequences, 12% to 15% of them with a count of one. The leading ten clones occupy 3% to 4.5% of the sample.

The clonotype was recovered from a female donor in good health, serving as a healthy control. Material: memory CD4+ T cells from blood. The chain was built from TRBV7-7 and TRBJ2-7; the D segment might be TRBD1 or TRBD2, since each matches 5 bases. The CDR3 amino acid sequence is: CASSLLGTAEQYF. The sequenced DNA is TGTGCCAGCAGCTTATTAGGGACCGCCGAGCAGTACTTC.